This T cell receptor (beta chain) was profiled in a study of beta chain features in type 1 diabetes. It was one heparinised blood draw, averaging roughly 100 mL, that each donor gave. Notes on this clone: Its antigen is unknown.

The isolated RNA, all of it, was reverse transcribed, so expressed TCRB transcripts were what got sequenced. Measured with immunoSEQ multiplex PCR; TCRdb has only the in-frame clones, and not every one. The sample lists 600,000 to 700,000 clones; about an eighth were seen once. Broader study findings: A moderate, significant TCRB CDR3 shortening appeared in type 1 diabetes across four CD4+ subsets.

This CDR3 has 17 amino acids. This receptor was taken from a man younger than 35 with type 1 diabetes. V gene TRBV12-2 combines with J gene TRBJ1-1. TRBV12-2 is annotated as a pseudogene. The sequencing sample was made of naive CD4+ T cells from blood. The CDR3 bases are TGTGCAAGTCGCTTAGTGTTAGGAGGGGGGGCCAAGGATGAAGCTTTCTTT. It is translated as CASRLVLGGGAKDEAFF.